This T cell receptor (beta chain) was identified in a study of T cells in Graves' hyperthyroidism and ophthalmopathy (dated by TCRdb to the late 2010s). As for the study more broadly: Peripheral blood samples were taken at the time of initial diagnosis, prior to any treatment. A discovery cohort of about 96 patients, 43 with Graves' ophthalmopathy and over 55 with stable Graves' hyperthyroidism, was used to find distinguishing TCR V-J signatures. Whether ophthalmopathy could be predicted prospectively was tested in an independent validation cohort made up of under 20 hyperthyroidism patients plus 17 patients who later progressed to ophthalmopathy. The 75 to 100 discovery patients were randomly split 7:3 into training and test sets. Thyroid tissue and blood T-cell repertoires from roughly six Graves' hyperthyroidism patients were also compared in the study. After blood sampling, hyperthyroidism patients were treated with methimazole at a starting dose of 30 mg daily, and ophthalmopathy patients were treated with high-dose intravenous methylprednisolone. According to the paper, TCR Vbeta CDR3 sequencing was carried out on 135 peripheral blood samples, which came from more than 40 ophthalmopathy, 75 or so hyperthyroidism and 17 progressor patients. The paper as a whole reports these results and caveats: During validation, the model predicted progression to ophthalmopathy a median of about 6.3 months ahead of onset, with approximately 71% sensitivity and 72.22% specificity. Sample size was not statistically predetermined, and investigators were not blinded to group allocation. A model built on a 13 V-J signature distinguished ophthalmopathy from stable hyperthyroidism, reaching around 88% sensitivity and 81% to 83% specificity in cross-validation and 80%/75% in testing. Most expanded thyroid clonotypes (frequency above 0.001) were also detected in blood, suggesting blood repertoires may reflect thyroid immune responses.

CDR3 length: 17 amino acids, cysteine to phenylalanine. Here the CDR3 DNA is all that survives: 51 bases in frame from base 1. The germline V gene (reference sequence) provides CDR1 DFQATT and CDR2 SNEGSKA. The junction shows trimming of 0 bases on V and 1 base on J, plus 15 bases between the germline ends. Details on this clonotype: Its antigen specificity is not known. There are no base qualities to consult, and no much larger clone falls within one base.

Amplification of TCR beta CDR3 regions was carried out from RNA transcripts. A first-round RT-PCR of the TCR CDR3 used the HTBI primer set with the Qiagen OneStep RT-PCR kit. Libraries were constructed in a second round of multiplex PCR, after which size selection and purification were performed. Libraries were sequenced paired-end with 100 bp reads on an Illumina HiSeq2000. The original pipeline was this. SOAPnuke was used to process the raw data, throwing out any read that contained adapters or uncalled bases, had a mean Phred below 15, or lacked an exact constant-primer or identifier match. High-quality paired reads were merged using COPE v1.2.5, and each unique nucleotide sequence was defined as a clonotype. Clonotypes were aligned to IMGT TRBV, TRBD and TRBJ reference segments using MiTCR v1.1. The analysis was restricted to V-J combinations with a frequency above 0.0001, which together covered 99% to 99.2% of the repertoires. A TCS score was defined as the ratio between F50 (clonal expansion) and ExV (chaos), using BLOSUM62-based TCRdist between CDR3 peptides within each V-J. Welch's t-statistics and random forest reduced 450 to 600 V-J features to about 13, which were used in a naive Bayes classifier (R e1071). The raw public data were reprocessed by TCRdb itself: fastp quality trimming at Q25, MiXCR clonotype calling, in-frame beta chains only. Every CDR3 protein is listed once, alongside the most common genes and DNA of its rows. Here the V and J calls rest on TCRdb's processing, not on the authors' analysis. The sample table shows hundreds of thousands of distinct CDR3 sequences, and roughly 21% are seen once. Jointly, the top ten make up about 50% of the sample.

In the ophthalmopathy patients, disease was moderately to severely active, with a Clinical Activity Score of 3 or more, a NOSPECS grade of 4 or more, and a duration of less than 3 months. Patients with uncontrolled infections, other autoimmune diseases, pregnancy or lactation were excluded. Diagnoses relied on clinical symptoms, serum thyroxine and TRAb, thyroid ultrasound and orbital computed tomography. PBMCs were isolated from 7.5 to 10 ml of fresh peripheral blood by Ficoll-Paque density gradient centrifugation. Total RNA was extracted with Trizol reagent, and quality was checked on an Agilent 2100 Bioanalyzer.

Sequenced material: blood. This TCR derives from a man aged 35-49 years with Graves' ophthalmopathy. This chain is built from TRBV20-1 and TRBJ2-2; the D gene is perhaps TRBD2, on 6 matching bases. The CDR3 loop reads CSARDRRLAMNTGELFF. The nucleotide sequence is TGCAGTGCTAGAGATCGTAGGCTAGCGATGAACACCGGGGAGCTGTTTTTT.